This TCR beta chain is drawn from a study of CD8 T cells in Susac syndrome. Study as a whole: Susac syndrome patients were untreated, on corticosteroids with some adding intravenous immunoglobulin, or on intravenous immunoglobulin only.

Random hexamers were used to reverse transcribe an amount of roughly 0.45 to 1 ug RNA. Via MiXCR, TCRdb re-called the immunoSEQ multiplex PCR reads, giving one row per CDR3 protein. Here the sample spans roughly 75,000 distinct CDR3 sequences, 90% to 95% being singletons. Looked up from germline, CDR1 is MDHEN and CDR2 is SYDVKM. V lost 6 bases and J lost 4, with 7 bases in between. The CDR3 covers 12 residues. V is TRBV28 and J is TRBJ1-5, with unresolved D. This TCR came from a human donor with Susac syndrome. Sequenced sample: CD4+ T cells from PBMCs. CDR3 in DNA: TGTGCCAGCAGCTCGAATAATCAGCCCCAGCATTTT. This gives the protein CASSSNNQPQHF.